One T cell receptor beta chain is described in this entry. The data derive from a study of blood T cell repertoires in COVID-19. Germline loops: CDR1 SNHLY, CDR2 FYNNEI. The CDR3 contains 15 residues. V lost 6 bases, J lost 5 bases, and 16 bases lay in between. Sequencing was performed with immunoSEQ multiplex PCR; in TCRdb, only in-frame clones are kept and a portion is missing. This table has around 310,000 clones, roughly 90% appearing once. The sequenced material came from peripheral blood. This chain uses TRBV2 with TRBJ1-4; D might be TRBD1 (6 bases). The sequence was collected from a woman aged 30 to 39 with COVID-19, enrolled during active disease. The CDR3: CASSLYREGNEKLFF. The CDR3 coding sequence is TGTGCCAGCAGCCTCTACAGGGAGGGGAATGAAAAACTGTTTTTT.